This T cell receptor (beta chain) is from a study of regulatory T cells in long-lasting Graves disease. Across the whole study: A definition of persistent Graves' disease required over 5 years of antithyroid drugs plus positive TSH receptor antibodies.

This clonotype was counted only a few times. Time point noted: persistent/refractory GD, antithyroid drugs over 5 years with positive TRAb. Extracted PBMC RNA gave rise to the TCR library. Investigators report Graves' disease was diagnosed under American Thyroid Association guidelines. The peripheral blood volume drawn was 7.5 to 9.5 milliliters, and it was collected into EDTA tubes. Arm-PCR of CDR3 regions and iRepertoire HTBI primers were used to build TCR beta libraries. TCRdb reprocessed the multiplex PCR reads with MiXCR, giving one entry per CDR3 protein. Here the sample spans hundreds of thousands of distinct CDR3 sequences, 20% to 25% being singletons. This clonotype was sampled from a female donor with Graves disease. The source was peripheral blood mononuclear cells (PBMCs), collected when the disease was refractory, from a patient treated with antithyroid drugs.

The CDR3 nucleotides are TGCAGTGCTAGAGATGGGCTAGTTGGCACCGGGGAGCTGTTTTTT. Amino acids: CSARDGLVGTGELFF. The chain combines TRBV20-1 with TRBJ2-2; D uncertain. The CDR3 runs to 15 residues. The V and J ends lost 0 bases and 4 bases respectively, with 12 bases between them. The germline CDR1 and CDR2 sequences are DFQATT and SNEGSKA (reference sequence).